This TCR beta chain was retrieved from a study of cytomegalovirus exposure and HLA in healthy donors. Study-wide context: The early release's HLA-typed donors yielded 70 million to 85 million unique TCRs. Points from the study as a whole: Accurate prediction of HLA-A and HLA-B alleles (for most subjects) was reportedly achieved from TCR beta sequences.

PCR amplification relied on 60 Vbeta primers (plus 13 Jbeta primers). Assay: immunoSEQ multiplex PCR; the TCRdb copy retains only in-frame clones and omits some. The sample shows about 100,000 clones, approximately 72% of them seen only once. This CDR3 region has 15 residues. Trimming removed 2 bases at V and 0 bases at J, with 8 bases between. Germline CDR1 SNHLY, CDR2 FYNNEI. To note about this clone: Its antigen remains unidentified.

While unrecorded immune exposures were likely, the donors were nominally healthy when sampled. This TCR was recovered from a man aged 35 to 55 in good health and CMV-seropositive. The chain couples TRBV2 to TRBJ1-3; D unresolved. What was sequenced was PBMCs. The CDR3 sequence is CASSENINSGNTIYF. The CDR3, as DNA: TGTGCCAGCAGTGAAAACATCAACTCTGGAAACACCATATATTTT.